The 31 T cell receptor beta chains below come from one sample, sequenced in a study of blood T cell repertoires in COVID-19. The repertoire was sequenced with immunoSEQ multiplex PCR; TCRdb's copy has only in-frame clones and lacks some. The sample consists of 35,000 to 45,000 clones, 78% of them appearing once. The sequencing sample was made of peripheral blood. The receptor set was obtained from a man between 60 and 75 years old with acute or convalescent COVID-19.

This chain uses TRBV7-2 with TRBJ1-2, with D tentatively TRBD1 (5 bases). Germline values: CDR1 SGHTA, CDR2 FQGNSA. This CDR3 has 16 amino acids. The V and J ends lost 3 bases and 0 bases respectively, with 14 bases between them. CDR3 region: CASSLDGGGANYGYTF. CDR3 nucleotide sequence: TGTGCCAGCAGCTTGGACGGCGGGGGAGCTAACTATGGCTACACCTTC.

The chain couples TRBV5-4 to TRBJ2-2, with TRBD2 matching 8 bases. The CDR3 spans 16 residues. Looked up from germline, CDR1 is SGHNT and CDR2 is YYREEE (reference sequence). J lost 2 bases, V lost 4 bases, and 7 bases had no gene match. The CDR3 coding sequence is TGTGCCAGCAGCCTCCCGGGACTAGTTAACACCGGGGAGCTGTTTTTT. Protein: CASSLPGLVNTGELFF.

The chain recombines TRBV24-1 with TRBJ1-1; 9 positions match TRBD1. V shed 4 bases, J shed 3 bases, and the junction held 2 bases outside the gene matches. CDR1 KGHDR and CDR2 SFDVKD come from the germline V gene. The CDR3 contains 14 residues. The CDR3 here is CATSEGDRDTEAFF. DNA of the CDR3: TGTGCCACCAGTGAGGGGGACAGGGACACTGAAGCTTTCTTT.

The V and J genes are TRBV3-1 (or the pseudogene TRBV3-2) and TRBJ2-2; 10 positions match TRBD1. V was pared by 4 bases and J by 5 bases, with 13 bases of the junction left unmatched. The germline CDR1 and CDR2 sequences are LGHDT and YNNKEL (reference sequence). This CDR3 spans 18 amino acids. The CDR3 is CASSLKRSGTGVTGELFF. DNA for the CDR3: TGTGCCAGCAGCCTAAAGCGATCCGGGACAGGGGTTACCGGGGAGCTGTTTTTT.

The V and J genes are TRBV29-1 and TRBJ1-2; the match to TRBD1 covers 11 bases. The CDR3 covers 14 residues. V lost 4 bases to trimming and J lost 2 bases; unmatched junction nucleotides: 3. Germline CDR1 and CDR2: SQVTM and ANQGSEA. The CDR3 DNA is TGCAGCGTTGGGACAGGGGGCAAAAACTATGGCTACACCTTC. This encodes CSVGTGGKNYGYTF.

This clone was seen just once. J is TRBJ2-7 and V is TRBV28; TRBD2 agrees at 8 bases. Germline CDR1 reads MDHEN; CDR2 reads SYDVKM. The CDR3 runs 22 residues. Trimming took 6 bases from V and 0 from J; bases not matched to a gene: 28. Here the CDR3 DNA reads TGTGCCAGCAGCTATACTACCAGCAACCAAGCGGGAGAACAGGGTAGCTCCTACGAGCAGTACTTC. Translation: CASSYTTSNQAGEQGSSYEQYF.

This chain links TRBV6-1 with TRBJ1-5; TRBD1 might be the D (6 bases). Trimming shortened V by 3 bases and J by 6 bases, and 9 bases separated the two germline ends. The CDR3 totals 13 residues. Per germline, CDR1 MNHNS and CDR2 SASEGT. CDR3 coding DNA: TGTGCCAGCAGTGAGACAGGTTTTCAGCCCCAGCATTTT. Its translation is CASSETGFQPQHF.

This chain joins TRBV24-1 and TRBJ1-2, with TRBD1 matching over 9 bases. Germline V gene lookup returns CDR1 KGHDR and CDR2 SFDVKD. Unmatched junction bases numbered 6, after V lost 3 bases and J lost 11 bases. CDR3 size: 13 residues. The DNA for the CDR3 is TGTGCCACCAGTGATCCGCGGGACAGGGTTTACACCTTC. Protein sequence: CATSDPRDRVYTF.

The rearrangement links TRBV5-5 to TRBJ1-6; D gene unclear. Germline CDR1 reads SGHKS; CDR2 reads YYEKEE (reference sequence). V was shortened by 0 bases and J by 12 bases, with 7 bases between the two germline ends. CDR3 size: 12 residues. The CDR3 DNA sequence: TGTGCCAGCAGCTTGGTAGGAGGACCCCTCCACTTT. It yields the protein CASSLVGGPLHF. Filled out from reference TRBV5-5 and TRBJ1-6, the complete variable domain reads DAGVTQSPTHLIKTRGQQVTLRCSPISGHKSVSWYQQVLGQGPQFIFQYYEKEERGRGNFPDRFSARQFPNYSSELNVNALLLGDSALYLCASSLVGGPLHFGNGTRLTVT.

This chain links TRBV4-3 with TRBJ2-5; the D gene is possibly TRBD1 (5 bases). V shed 1 base and J shed 5 bases, with 8 bases lying between them. From germline, CDR1 is LGHNA and CDR2 YSLEER. CDR3 length: 13 amino acids. The CDR3 DNA sequence: TGCGCCAGCAGCCAAGGGGGCTATGAGACCCAGTACTTC. This encodes CASSQGGYETQYF.

V is TRBV4-1 and J is TRBJ2-2, with 8 bases identical to TRBD1. The CDR3 is made up of 14 amino acids. Trimming took 3 bases from V and 5 from J; bases not matched to a gene: 2. The germline CDR1 and CDR2 sequences are MGHRA and YSYEKL. The CDR3 DNA follows: TGCGCCAGCAGCCATGGACAGGGAACCGGGGAGCTGTTTTTT. This sequence encodes CASSHGQGTGELFF.

The chain employs TRBV19 and TRBJ2-3; tentatively, D is TRBD1 (5 bases). Germline CDR1 is LNHDA and CDR2 is SQIVND (reference sequence). The CDR3 runs 12 residues. The germline V and J ends were trimmed by 5 bases and 7 bases, with 10 bases remaining between them. CDR3 DNA: TGTGCCAGTAGTCCGGACACTAATACGCAGTATTTT. Its translation is CASSPDTNTQYF.

The chain uses TRBV4-2 and TRBJ2-7; TRBD2 aligns across 8 bases. CDR1 is LGHNA, CDR2 YNFKEQ, per germline. After removal of 1 base from V and 4 bases from J, the junction contained 6 bases not matched to a gene. CDR3 length: 15 residues. The CDR3 DNA reads as TGTGCCAGCAGCCAAGGGGTGACTAGCGCTTACGAGCAGTACTTC. Protein sequence: CASSQGVTSAYEQYF.

The rearrangement links TRBV28 to TRBJ1-2; the match to TRBD1 covers 12 bases. From germline, CDR1 is MDHEN and CDR2 SYDVKM. J lost 3 bases, V lost 3 bases, and 8 bases had no gene match. CDR3 length: 17 residues. Written as DNA, the CDR3 is TGTGCCAGCAGTTTCACCGGGACAGGGGGCGGTCACTATGGCTACACCTTC. Amino acid sequence: CASSFTGTGGGHYGYTF.

The genes are TRBV24-1 and TRBJ2-5, with TRBD2 matching 8 bases. V shed 9 bases, J shed 0 bases, and the junction held 5 bases outside the gene matches. This CDR3 is built from 14 residues. Looked up from germline, CDR1 is KGHDR and CDR2 is SFDVKD. The CDR3 protein is CATATSAYQETQYF. DNA of the CDR3: TGTGCCACCGCGACTAGCGCTTACCAAGAGACCCAGTACTTC.

This chain joins TRBV11-3 and TRBJ1-1; unclear D gene. CDR1 SGHNT and CDR2 YENEEA come from the germline V gene. This CDR3 contains 15 residues. V was shortened by 0 bases and J by 0 bases, with 8 bases between the two germline ends. The CDR3: CASSLDRGVNTEAFF. CDR3 sequence (DNA): TGTGCCAGCAGCTTAGATCGAGGAGTGAACACTGAAGCTTTCTTT.

V and J are TRBV19 and TRBJ2-2; TRBD1 matches 10 bases. Germline V lookup: CDR1 LNHDA, CDR2 SQIVND (reference sequence). This CDR3 has 15 residues. V trimming: 3 bases; J trimming: 5 bases; junction bases outside the gene matches: 3. Here the CDR3 DNA reads TGTGCCAGTAGTATTGGGGGACAGGGGACCGGGGAGCTGTTTTTT. It specifies CASSIGGQGTGELFF.

The chain is built from TRBV6-2 or TRBV6-3 and TRBJ1-2; TRBD1 matches at 7 bases. Germline trimming cut 3 bases from V and 4 bases from J; bases unmatched to any gene: 11. The CDR3 has 16 residues. Germline CDR1 reads MNHEY; CDR2 reads SVGEGT. CDR3 DNA: TGTGCCAGCAGTTATGGCCCCCTAGGGGGCGGCTATGGCTACACCTTC. Protein product: CASSYGPLGGGYGYTF.

CDR3 in amino acids: CASSWGLAGVDEQFF. In nucleotides, the CDR3 is TGCGCCAGCAGCTGGGGACTAGCGGGAGTTGATGAGCAGTTCTTC. This sequence joins TRBV5-1 and TRBJ2-1, with 14 bases lining up with TRBD2. This CDR3 spans 15 amino acids. CDR1 and CDR2 from the germline V gene are SGHRS and YFSETQ. The junction had 4 bases not matched to a gene; V was cut back by 3 bases and J by 8 bases.

V usage is TRBV24-1 and J usage is TRBJ2-3; D is undetermined. V shed 4 bases and J shed 4 bases, with 17 bases lying between them. CDR1 and CDR2 (germline): KGHDR, SFDVKD. The CDR3 spans 16 residues. The CDR3 reads CATSDGLTSRADTQYF. The CDR3 DNA is TGTGCCACCAGTGACGGATTGACGTCCCGGGCAGATACGCAGTATTTT.

This clone was counted only a few times. The V and J genes are TRBV5-6 and TRBJ2-2; D gene uncertain. CDR1 SGHDT and CDR2 YYEEEE come from the germline V gene. CDR3 length: 16 amino acids. Trimming shortened V by 3 bases and J by 2 bases, and 14 bases separated the two germline ends. The CDR3 region is CASSSFLGPNTGELFF. In DNA, the CDR3 is TGTGCCAGCAGCTCGTTCCTAGGTCCCAACACCGGGGAGCTGTTTTTT.

The chain carries TRBV11-2 and TRBJ2-1, with 11 bases lining up with TRBD2. This CDR3 is 18 amino acids long. V was clipped by 1 base and J by 6 bases; unmatched bases: 11. Germline lookup yields CDR1 SGHAT and CDR2 FQNNGV. The CDR3 loop is CASSLVLGLAERGNEQFF. Here the CDR3 DNA reads TGTGCCAGCAGCTTAGTTTTGGGACTAGCGGAGAGGGGCAATGAGCAGTTCTTC.

V gene TRBV10-3 combines with J gene TRBJ1-2; 7 bases are shared with TRBD1. This CDR3 contains 13 residues. Germline values: CDR1 ENHRY, CDR2 SYGVKD. The V and J ends lost 8 bases and 6 bases, in that order; junction bases with no gene match: 9. The CDR3 spells CAIPGQARDGYTF. In DNA form, the CDR3 reads TGTGCCATCCCCGGACAGGCCCGGGATGGCTACACCTTC.

The rearrangement links TRBV6-6 to TRBJ2-5, with 7 bases aligning to TRBD2. This CDR3 spans 14 amino acids. The V gene end was trimmed by 11 bases and the J gene end by 5 bases; junction bases not matched to a gene: 14. CDR1 is MNHNY and CDR2 is SVGAGI in the germline V gene (reference sequence). The CDR3 DNA is TGTGCCGGGGGTGGCGGCGGGAGAGGGGAGACCCAGTACTTC. This codes for CAGGGGGRGETQYF.

The gene calls are TRBV5-1 and TRBJ1-2; 10 bases fit TRBD1. This CDR3 comprises 14 residues. Germline loops: CDR1 SGHRS, CDR2 YFSETQ. Trimming at V came to 4 bases and at J to 3 bases, leaving 3 bases not matched to a gene. CDR3 amino acids: CASSRQGADYGYTF. DNA for the CDR3: TGCGCCAGCAGCAGACAGGGGGCAGACTATGGCTACACCTTC.

As to this clone: A read error may account for a junction end that differs from germline. The chain is built from TRBV15 and TRBJ1-5; tentative D call: TRBD1 (5 bases). There are 16 residues in the CDR3. CDR1 and CDR2 (germline): LNHNV, YYDKDF (reference sequence). The DNA of the CDR3 is TGTGCCACCCGGTTCGGGGGACGATTAATTAATCAGCCCCAGCTTTTT. Residues: CATRFGGRLINQPQLF.

The rearrangement links TRBV5-6 to TRBJ2-7; 7 bases align to TRBD2. CDR1 is SGHDT and CDR2 is YYEEEE in the germline V gene. The V gene end was trimmed by 3 bases and the J gene end by 5 bases; junction bases not matched to a gene: 14. CDR3 length: 16 residues. This chain's CDR3 is CASSSYLGEGGHEQYF. As DNA, the CDR3 is TGTGCCAGCAGCTCATATCTAGGGGAGGGCGGCCACGAGCAGTACTTC.

This clone has just one count. V and J are TRBV2 and TRBJ2-3; D might be TRBD2 (6 bases). The CDR3 spans 12 residues. In germline, CDR1 is SNHLY, CDR2 FYNNEI. The V end lost 2 bases, the J end lost 14 bases, and 14 bases lay between the germline ends. The CDR3 sequence is CASSEWGTFWYF. As DNA, the CDR3 is TGTGCCAGCAGTGAATGGGGGACTTTTTGGTATTTT. Based on the CDR3 plus reference TRBV2 and TRBJ2-3, the full variable domain is EPEVTQTPSHQVTQMGQEVILRCVPISNHLYFYWYRQILGQKVEFLVSFYNNEISEKSEIFDDQFSVERPDGSNFTLKIRSTKLEDSAMYFCASSEWGTFWYFGPGTRLTVL.

The V and J genes are TRBV11-3 and TRBJ2-3, with 8 bases aligning to TRBD2. This CDR3 has 16 amino acids. After removal of 1 base from V and 0 bases from J, the junction contained 3 bases not matched to a gene. Per the germline V gene, CDR1 is SGHNT and CDR2 is YENEEA. The CDR3 nucleotides read TGTGCCAGCAGCTTAGCTAGCGGGCCTAGCACAGATACGCAGTATTTT. Residues: CASSLASGPSTDTQYF. Filled out from reference TRBV11-3 and TRBJ2-3, the complete variable domain reads EAGVVQSPRYKIIEKKQPVAFWCNPISGHNTLYWYLQNLGQGPELLIRYENEEAVDDSQLPKDRFSAERLKGVDSTLKIQPAELGDSAVYLCASSLASGPSTDTQYFGPGTRLTVL.

The V gene is TRBV12-3 or TRBV12-4, the J gene TRBJ2-7; 10 nucleotides align to TRBD1. This CDR3 has 13 residues. Trimming removed 7 bases from V and 4 bases from J; junction bases left unmatched: 4. The CDR3 DNA reads as TGTGCCAGCACGTGGACAGGGGGGTACGAGCAGTACTTC. Translated, it gives CASTWTGGYEQYF.

This clone has just a few counts. This sequence joins TRBV27 and TRBJ2-7; the match to TRBD1 covers 9 bases. The V and J ends lost 3 bases and 4 bases, in that order; junction bases with no gene match: 4. Germline V gives CDR1 MNHEY, CDR2 SMNVEV (reference sequence). CDR3 length: 14 residues. CDR3 bases: TGTGCCAGCAGTTTTTGGGGACAGGGTTACGAGCAGTACTTC. This codes for CASSFWGQGYEQYF.